These T cell receptor beta chains were read from a single sample in a study of cytomegalovirus exposure and HLA in healthy donors. Using immunoSEQ multiplex PCR, the repertoire was profiled, and TCRdb retains in-frame clones only, with some absent. In the table there are around 150,000 clones, about 85% of which are singletons. Sequencing was performed on PBMCs. The receptors were gathered from a human donor in good health. The CDR3 runs from the conserved cysteine through the conserved F or W. Each record gives: V gene, clone size, D gene, J gene, CDR3 protein, CDR3 DNA. A D gene is named only where the DNA matches it firmly. Clone size is stated in some rows and not others, as once, few, many or a class when expanded.

>TRBV7-9|few|TRBD1|TRBJ2-1
CASSSDRVVNEQFF
TGTGCCAGCAGCAGCGACAGGGTAGTGAATGAGCAGTTCTTC
>TRBV7-9|-|TRBD1|TRBJ1-6
CASSEGAVGNSPLHF
TGTGCCAGCAGCGAGGGGGCGGTCGGCAATTCACCCCTCCACTTT
>TRBV4-3|-|-|TRBJ2-7
CASSRRLDYEQYF
TGCGCCAGCAGCCGGAGGTTAGATTACGAGCAGTACTTC
>TRBV6-5|few|TRBD1|TRBJ2-2
CASRSGQEAGELFF
TGTGCCAGCAGATCCGGACAGGAGGCCGGGGAGCTGTTTTTT
>TRBV5-8|-|-|TRBJ2-1
CASSLGDLTYNEQFF
TGTGCCAGCAGCTTAGGGGACTTGACCTACAATGAGCAGTTCTTC
>TRBV7-9|-|-|TRBJ2-7
CASSGSRWAGVSYEQYF
TGTGCCAGCAGCGGCAGTCGTTGGGCGGGTGTCTCCTACGAGCAGTACTTC
>TRBV6-5|few|-|TRBJ2-3
CASSYRGSTDTQYF
TGTGCCAGCAGTTACAGGGGGAGCACAGATACGCAGTATTTT
>TRBV6-6|-|-|TRBJ1-6
CASSYEAGQSPLHF
TGTGCCAGCAGTTACGAGGCAGGGCAATCACCCCTCCACTTT
>TRBV14|-|-|TRBJ2-7
CASSQILGAGPHEQYF
TGTGCCAGCAGCCAAATCTTAGGGGCGGGACCCCACGAGCAGTACTTC
>TRBV6-1|-|TRBD1|TRBJ2-7
CASSDPGQGMGEQYF
TGTGCCAGCAGCGACCCGGGACAGGGAATGGGGGAGCAGTACTTC
>TRBV27|-|-|TRBJ2-7
CASGFSVYEQYF
TGTGCCAGCGGCTTCAGCGTTTACGAGCAGTACTTC
>TRBV27|-|TRBD1|TRBJ2-2
CASSRTGFTNTGELFF
TGTGCCAGCAGTCGGACAGGGTTCACGAACACCGGGGAGCTGTTTTTT
>TRBV20-1|-|-|TRBJ2-5
CSASQETQYF
TGCAGTGCTTCACAGGAGACCCAGTACTTC
>TRBV19|-|-|TRBJ2-3
CASSEADTQYF
TGTGCCAGTAGTGAGGCAGATACGCAGTATTTT
>TRBV25-1|once|-|TRBJ1-2
CASSVATNYGYTF
TGTGCCAGCAGTGTAGCGACAAACTATGGCTACACCTTC
>TRBV7-9|-|-|TRBJ2-3
CASSPGHSITDTQYF
TGTGCCAGCAGCCCGGGACATTCTATAACAGATACGCAGTATTTT
>TRBV6-6|-|TRBD1|TRBJ1-2
CASGQGNPYGYTF
TGTGCCAGCGGACAGGGAAACCCCTATGGCTACACCTTC
>TRBV11-1|-|-|TRBJ2-5
CASSWGYQETQYF
TGTGCCAGCAGCTGGGGCTACCAAGAGACCCAGTACTTC
>TRBV7-2|-|TRBD2|TRBJ2-1
CASSVTSGTWTEQFF
TGTGCCAGCAGCGTAACTAGCGGGACCTGGACTGAGCAGTTCTTC
>TRBV5-1|few|TRBD1|TRBJ1-4
CASSRGQGLSNEKLFF
TGCGCCAGCAGCCGAGGACAGGGTCTGTCTAATGAAAAACTGTTTTTT
>TRBV7-6|-|-|TRBJ1-1
CASSSGVLAPTAFF
TGTGCCAGCAGCTCCGGGGTCCTCGCCCCGACGGCTTTCTTT
>TRBV23-1|few|-|TRBJ2-7
CASSQSWRDYEQYF
TGCGCCAGCAGTCAATCCTGGAGGGACTACGAGCAGTACTTC
>TRBV6-5|-|-|TRBJ1-3
CASSYGEMRNTIYF
TGTGCCAGCAGTTACGGTGAGATGAGGAACACCATATATTTT
>TRBV18|-|-|TRBJ1-5
CASSLSNQPQHF
TGTGCCAGCTCACTTTCAAATCAGCCCCAGCATTTT
>TRBV4-1|few|TRBD2|TRBJ2-1
CASSQVWSGRSYNEQFF
TGCGCCAGCAGCCAAGTGTGGAGCGGGAGGTCCTACAATGAGCAGTTCTTC
>TRBV7-2|-|-|TRBJ1-2
CASKGPLGGLYGYTF
TGTGCCAGCAAGGGCCCTCTGGGGGGTCTCTATGGCTACACCTTC
>TRBV19|-|-|TRBJ2-7
CATTTGYEQYF
TGTGCCACTACCACAGGGTACGAGCAGTACTTC
>TRBV7-8|once|-|TRBJ1-4
CASSSLRATNEKLFF
TGTGCCAGCAGCTCTCTCCGCGCAACTAATGAAAAACTGTTTTTT
>TRBV7-2|once|-|TRBJ2-5
CASSPLLASGETQYF
TGTGCCAGCAGCCCACTACTAGCCTCGGGAGAGACCCAGTACTTC
>TRBV27|-|-|TRBJ2-5
CASRSPSVETQYF
TGTGCCAGCAGAAGTCCTAGCGTGGAGACCCAGTACTTC
>TRBV27|once|TRBD2|TRBJ2-3
CASSWASGTTDTQYF
TGTGCCAGCAGTTGGGCTAGCGGGACCACAGATACGCAGTATTTT
>TRBV28|-|-|TRBJ1-1
CASIPDRNTEAFF
TGTGCCAGCATCCCGGACAGGAACACTGAAGCTTTCTTT
>TRBV4-1|few|TRBD2|TRBJ2-3
CASSQGGASGRGTDTQYF
TGCGCCAGCAGCCAAGGGGGGGCGAGCGGGAGGGGCACAGATACGCAGTATTTT